The next 2 T cell receptor beta chains were all read from a single sample in a study of brain metastases from non-small cell lung cancer. Sequencing was performed with immunoSEQ multiplex PCR; in TCRdb, only in-frame clones are kept and a portion is missing. Altogether 800 to 1,100 clones are present, 70% to 85% being singletons, with the ten largest covering 15%. Sequencing was carried out using tissue from a brain metastasis. The receptor source for this set is a donor at least 40 years old with non-small cell lung cancer.

The chain is built from TRBV6-5 and TRBJ2-7; weak D call: TRBD1 (6 bases). V lost 5 bases, J lost 3 bases, and 17 bases lay in between. The CDR3 totals 15 residues. CDR1 and CDR2 from the germline V gene are MNHEY and SVGAGI. The CDR3 DNA reads as TGTGCCAGCAGTCGGTTACAGGGTGGTGGCTACGAGCAGTACTTC. Translating it yields CASSRLQGGGYEQYF.

This chain's CDR3 is CASSVRGDGTNEKLFF. CDR3 nucleotides: TGTGCCAGCAGCGTTAGGGGTGACGGAACTAATGAAAAACTGTTTTTT. The rearrangement links TRBV9 to TRBJ1-4; maybe TRBD1 (5 bases). V was trimmed by 2 bases and J by 1 base, leaving 12 bases between them. Germline CDR1 is SGDLS and CDR2 is YYNGEE. The CDR3 contains 16 residues.